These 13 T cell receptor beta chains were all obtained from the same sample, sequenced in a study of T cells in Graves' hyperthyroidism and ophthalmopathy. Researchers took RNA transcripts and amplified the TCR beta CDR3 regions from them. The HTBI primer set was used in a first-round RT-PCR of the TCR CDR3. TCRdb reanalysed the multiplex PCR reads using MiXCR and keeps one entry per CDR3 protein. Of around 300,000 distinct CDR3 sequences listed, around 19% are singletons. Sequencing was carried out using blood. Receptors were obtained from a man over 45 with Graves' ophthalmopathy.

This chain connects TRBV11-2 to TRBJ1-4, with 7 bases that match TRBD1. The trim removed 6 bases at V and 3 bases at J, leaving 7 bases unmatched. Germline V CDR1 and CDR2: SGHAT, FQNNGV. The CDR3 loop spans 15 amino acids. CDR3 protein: CASRPNRGPNEKLFF. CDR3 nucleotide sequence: TGTGCCAGCAGGCCGAACAGGGGCCCTAATGAAAAACTGTTTTTT.

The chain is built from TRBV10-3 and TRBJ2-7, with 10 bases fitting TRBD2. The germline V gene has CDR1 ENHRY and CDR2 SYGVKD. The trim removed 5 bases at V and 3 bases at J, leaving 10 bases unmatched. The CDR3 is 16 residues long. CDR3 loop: CAISPLRAGGVYEQYF. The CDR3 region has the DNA TGTGCCATCAGTCCCCTCAGAGCGGGGGGGGTCTACGAGCAGTACTTC.

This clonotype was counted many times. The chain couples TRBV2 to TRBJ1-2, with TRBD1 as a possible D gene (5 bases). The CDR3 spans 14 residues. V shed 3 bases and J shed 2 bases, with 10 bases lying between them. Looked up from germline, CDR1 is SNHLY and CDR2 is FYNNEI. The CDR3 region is CASSDGGANYGYTF. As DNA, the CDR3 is TGTGCCAGCAGTGACGGCGGGGCCAACTATGGCTACACCTTC. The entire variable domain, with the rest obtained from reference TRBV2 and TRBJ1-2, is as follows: EPEVTQTPSHQVTQMGQEVILRCVPISNHLYFYWYRQILGQKVEFLVSFYNNEISEKSEIFDDQFSVERPDGSNFTLKIRSTKLEDSAMYFCASSDGGANYGYTFGSGTRLTVV.

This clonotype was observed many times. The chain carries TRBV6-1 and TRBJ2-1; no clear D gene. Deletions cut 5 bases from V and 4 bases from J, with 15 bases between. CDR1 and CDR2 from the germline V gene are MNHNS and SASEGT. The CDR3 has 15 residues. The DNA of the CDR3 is TGTGCCAGCAGTCTGACCGTAGATGGGTACAATGAGCAGTTCTTC. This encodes CASSLTVDGYNEQFF.

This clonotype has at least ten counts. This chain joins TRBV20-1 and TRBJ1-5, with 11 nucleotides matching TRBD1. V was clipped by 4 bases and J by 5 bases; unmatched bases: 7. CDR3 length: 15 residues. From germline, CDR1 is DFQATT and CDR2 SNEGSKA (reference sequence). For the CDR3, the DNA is TGCAGTGCTATTTGGACAGGGGGCGCATATCAGCCCCAGCATTTT. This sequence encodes CSAIWTGGAYQPQHF.

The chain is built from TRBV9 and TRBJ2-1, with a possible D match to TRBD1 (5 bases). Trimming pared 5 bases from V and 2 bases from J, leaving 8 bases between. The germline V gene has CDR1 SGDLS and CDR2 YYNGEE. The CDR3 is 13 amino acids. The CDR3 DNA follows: TGTGCCAGCAGTGACAGCCCCTACAATGAGCAGTTCTTC. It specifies CASSDSPYNEQFF.

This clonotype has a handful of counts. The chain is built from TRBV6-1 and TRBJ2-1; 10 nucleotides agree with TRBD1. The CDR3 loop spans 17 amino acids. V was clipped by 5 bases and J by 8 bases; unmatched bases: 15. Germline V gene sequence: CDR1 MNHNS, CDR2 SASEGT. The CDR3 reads CASSSDDRGLTRDEQFF. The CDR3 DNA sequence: TGTGCCAGCAGTAGCGACGACAGGGGGCTAACCAGGGATGAGCAGTTCTTC.

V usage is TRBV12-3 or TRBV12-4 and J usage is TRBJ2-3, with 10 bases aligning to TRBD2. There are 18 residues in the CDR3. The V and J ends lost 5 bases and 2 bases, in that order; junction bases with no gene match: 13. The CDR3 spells CASSPGGLAGGLTDTQYF. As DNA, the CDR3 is TGTGCCAGCAGTCCCGGGGGATTAGCGGGAGGTCTCACAGATACGCAGTATTTT.

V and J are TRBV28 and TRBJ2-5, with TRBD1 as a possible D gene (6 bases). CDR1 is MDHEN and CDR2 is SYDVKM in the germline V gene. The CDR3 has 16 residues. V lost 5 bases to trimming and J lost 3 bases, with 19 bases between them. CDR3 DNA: TGTGCCAGCAGTCTACAGGGTGGCGGGCCAGAAGAGACCCAGTACTTC. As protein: CASSLQGGGPEETQYF.

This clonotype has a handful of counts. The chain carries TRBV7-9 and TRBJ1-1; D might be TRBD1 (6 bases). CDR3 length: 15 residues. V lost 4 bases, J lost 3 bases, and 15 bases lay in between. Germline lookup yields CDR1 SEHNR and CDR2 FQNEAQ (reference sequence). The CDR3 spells CASSSYRAGDTEAFF. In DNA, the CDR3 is TGTGCCAGCAGCTCTTACAGGGCGGGAGACACTGAAGCTTTCTTT.

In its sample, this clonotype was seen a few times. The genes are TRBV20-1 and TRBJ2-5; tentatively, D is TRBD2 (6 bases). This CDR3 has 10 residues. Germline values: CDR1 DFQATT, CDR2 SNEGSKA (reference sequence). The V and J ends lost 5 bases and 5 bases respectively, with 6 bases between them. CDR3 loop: CSAGGETQYF. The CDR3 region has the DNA TGCAGTGCTGGGGGGGAGACCCAGTACTTC.

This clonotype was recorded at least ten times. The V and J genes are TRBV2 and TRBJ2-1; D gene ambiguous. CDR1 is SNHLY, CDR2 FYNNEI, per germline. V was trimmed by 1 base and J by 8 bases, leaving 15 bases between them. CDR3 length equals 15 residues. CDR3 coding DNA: TGTGCCAGCAGTGAAGTAATACAGCGCCTGGATGAGCAGTTCTTC. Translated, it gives CASSEVIQRLDEQFF.

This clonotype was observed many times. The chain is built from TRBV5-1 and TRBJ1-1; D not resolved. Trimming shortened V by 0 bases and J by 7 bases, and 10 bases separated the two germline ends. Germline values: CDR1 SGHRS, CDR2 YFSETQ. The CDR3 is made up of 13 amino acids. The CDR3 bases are TGCGCCAGCAGCTTGGGACACCGGCGTGAAGCTTTCTTT. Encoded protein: CASSLGHRREAFF. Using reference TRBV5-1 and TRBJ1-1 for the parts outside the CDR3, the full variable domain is KAGVTQTPRYLIKTRGQQVTLSCSPISGHRSVSWYQQTPGQGLQFLFEYFSETQRNKGNFPGRFSGRQFSNSRSEMNVSTLELGDSALYLCASSLGHRREAFFGQGTRLTVV.